The clone carrying this TCR beta chain has a count of ten or more. The antigen is undetermined. This CDR3 has 16 residues. V lost 6 bases, J lost 1 base, and 18 bases lay in between. CDR1 is SGHRS, CDR2 YFSETQ, per germline. The TCR library protocol attached unique molecular identifiers to the individual cDNA molecules. Using its own MiXCR run on the 5' RACE reads, TCRdb lists one record per CDR3 protein. The sample has about 30,000 distinct CDR3 sequences, roughly 6% seen once; the top ten hold approximately 5.2%. These data are taken from a study of early T cells in non-severe SARS-CoV-2 infection. Study background: Unsorted whole blood bulk RNA was sequenced, with unpaired chains.

Study results and caveats: Lookups in VDJdb leaned toward anti-spike CD8 responses and missed private and CD4 specificities.

The V gene is TRBV5-1, the J gene TRBJ2-3, with D possibly matching TRBD2 (5 bases). The sequence was obtained from an adult who was a healthcare worker with PCR-confirmed SARS-CoV-2 infection or an uninfected control (not recorded which). Sequenced sample: whole blood. The CDR3 coding sequence is TGCGCCAGCAACAACGCCGGTTACGGGGGCACAGATACGCAGTATTTT. Translating it yields CASNNAGYGGTDTQYF. The whole variable domain, filled in from reference TRBV5-1 and TRBJ2-3, reads KAGVTQTPRYLIKTRGQQVTLSCSPISGHRSVSWYQQTPGQGLQFLFEYFSETQRNKGNFPGRFSGRQFSNSRSEMNVSTLELGDSALYLCASNNAGYGGTDTQYFGPGTRLTVL.